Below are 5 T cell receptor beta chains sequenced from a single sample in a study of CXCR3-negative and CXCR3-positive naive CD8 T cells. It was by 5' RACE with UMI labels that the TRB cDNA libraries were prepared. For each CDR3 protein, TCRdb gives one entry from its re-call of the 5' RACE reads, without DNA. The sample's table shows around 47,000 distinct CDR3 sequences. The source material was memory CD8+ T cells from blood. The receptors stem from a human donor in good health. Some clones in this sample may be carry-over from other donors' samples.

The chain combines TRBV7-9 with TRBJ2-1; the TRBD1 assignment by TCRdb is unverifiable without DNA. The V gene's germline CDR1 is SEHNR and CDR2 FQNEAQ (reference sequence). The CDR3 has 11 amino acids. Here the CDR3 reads CASSLRRAKFF.

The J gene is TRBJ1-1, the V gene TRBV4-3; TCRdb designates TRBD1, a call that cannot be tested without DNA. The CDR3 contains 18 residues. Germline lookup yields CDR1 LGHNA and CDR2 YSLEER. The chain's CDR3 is CASSQDIVPGKRNTEAFF.

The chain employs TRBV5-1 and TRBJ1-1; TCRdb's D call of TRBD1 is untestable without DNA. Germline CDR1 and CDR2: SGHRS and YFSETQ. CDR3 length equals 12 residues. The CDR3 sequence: CASSRLGAEAFF.

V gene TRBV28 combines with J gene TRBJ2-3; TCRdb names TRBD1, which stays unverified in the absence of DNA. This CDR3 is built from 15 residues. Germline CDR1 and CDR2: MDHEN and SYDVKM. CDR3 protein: CASSFTTGDSDTQYF.

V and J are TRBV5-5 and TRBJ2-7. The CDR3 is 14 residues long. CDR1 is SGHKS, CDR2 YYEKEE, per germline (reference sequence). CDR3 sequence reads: CASSLETYSYEQYF.